Following are 25 T cell receptor beta chains from one sample sequenced in a study of beta chain features in type 1 diabetes. Reverse transcribing all isolated RNA meant expressed TCRB transcripts were sequenced. Sequencing was performed with immunoSEQ multiplex PCR; in TCRdb, only in-frame clones are kept and a portion is missing. The table lists hundreds of thousands of clones, around 15% of them singletons. The source material was naive CD4+ T cells from blood. Receptors were obtained from a man younger than 35 in good health.

This clone occurred a few times. V and J are TRBV15 and TRBJ1-5; D gene unclear. From germline, CDR1 is LNHNV and CDR2 YYDKDF (reference sequence). The CDR3 loop spans 15 amino acids. Trimming took 5 bases from V and 3 from J, leaving 14 bases between them. The CDR3 DNA reads TGTGCCACCAGCGGACCGACCGCTGACAATCAGCCCCAGCATTTT. Protein product: CATSGPTADNQPQHF.

J is TRBJ2-1 and V is TRBV7-9; 9 bases agree with TRBD1. With 5 bases clipped from V and 1 base from J, the junction kept 12 bases outside the gene matches. CDR3 length equals 18 residues. Germline V gives CDR1 SEHNR, CDR2 FQNEAQ (reference sequence). The chain's CDR3 is CASSKAPGQGPSYNEQFF. For the CDR3, the DNA is TGTGCCAGCAGCAAAGCCCCGGGACAGGGTCCGTCCTACAATGAGCAGTTCTTC.

This clone was recorded a few times. The V and J genes are TRBV7-2 and TRBJ1-2; D is possibly TRBD1 (6 bases). CDR1 SGHTA and CDR2 FQGNSA come from the germline V gene. The CDR3 length is 15 residues. Deletions cut 5 bases from V and 4 bases from J, with 17 bases between. The CDR3 bases are TGTGCCAGCAGCAGAGGGGGTTCCGGGCTCTATGGCTACACCTTC. Its protein is CASSRGGSGLYGYTF. Together with reference TRBV7-2 and TRBJ1-2, the CDR3 gives the full variable domain: GAGVSQSPSNKVTEKGKDVELRCDPISGHTALYWYRQSLGQGLEFLIYFQGNSAPDKSGLPSDRFSAERTGGSVSTLTIQRTQQEDSAVYLCASSRGGSGLYGYTFGSGTRLTVV.

This clone showed up just a few times. The V call is TRBV28, the J call TRBJ1-1; no definite D call. The germline gives CDR1 MDHEN, CDR2 SYDVKM. Trimming left V 6 bases short and J 11 bases short, with 13 bases between. The CDR3 contains 11 residues. CDR3 region: CASRSSRQAFF. The CDR3 DNA sequence: TGTGCCAGCAGGTCCAGCCGCCAGGCTTTCTTT.

V is TRBV25-1 and J is TRBJ2-7; D gene uncertain. From germline, CDR1 is MGHDK and CDR2 SYGVNS. This CDR3 is built from 15 residues. The V end was cut by 8 bases, the J end by 2 bases, with 19 bases between. The CDR3 coding sequence is TGTGCCAGCTCCCTGGGCCCCAAGGGTCCCTACGAGCAGTACTTC. Amino acids: CASSLGPKGPYEQYF.

This clone was found a few times. The chain joins TRBV28 to TRBJ1-2; D is unclear. V was trimmed by 11 bases and J by 3 bases, leaving 16 bases between them. This CDR3 spans 13 amino acids. Per the germline V gene, CDR1 is MDHEN and CDR2 is SYDVKM. This CDR3 is CAGGPLVHYGYTF. As DNA, the CDR3 is TGTGCCGGAGGTCCCTTAGTGCACTATGGCTACACCTTC.

This clone was recorded a few times. The CDR3 spells CASSELGRNYGYTF. The DNA of the CDR3 is TGTGCCAGCAGTGAATTGGGGAGAAACTATGGCTACACCTTC. J is TRBJ1-2 and V is TRBV25-1; D is uncertain. There are 14 residues in the CDR3. With 1 base removed from V and 2 bases from J, the gap between germline ends came to 8 bases. The V gene's germline CDR1 is MGHDK and CDR2 SYGVNS.

There are a few counts of this clone. The genes are TRBV20-1 and TRBJ2-5; 7 positions match TRBD1. The end of the DNA aligns better with TRBJ2-7, so the J call may be wrong. CDR3 size: 11 residues. Germline V gene lookup returns CDR1 DFQATT and CDR2 SNEGSKA (reference sequence). The CDR3 reads CSGTDSYEQYF. CDR3 nucleotide sequence: TGCAGCGGGACAGACTCCTACGAGCAGTACTTC.

The chain has TRBV18 and TRBJ1-4; TRBD1 is a possible D gene (5 bases). There are 16 residues in the CDR3. The germline gives CDR1 KGHSH, CDR2 LQKENI. V lost 3 bases and J 5 bases, leaving 16 bases between the germline ends. CDR3 protein: CASSPTQGRGNEKLFF. The CDR3 bases are TGTGCCAGCTCACCGACTCAGGGAAGGGGAAATGAAAAACTGTTTTTT.

The chain recombines TRBV7-2 with TRBJ1-5; 9 positions agree with TRBD1. Germline values: CDR1 SGHTA, CDR2 FQGNSA. J lost 5 bases, V lost 1 base, and 3 bases had no gene match. CDR3 length: 15 residues. CDR3 coding DNA: TGTGCCAGCAGCTTAGGACAGGGGGAATATCAGCCCCAGCATTTT. Its protein is CASSLGQGEYQPQHF.

This chain joins TRBV7-2 and TRBJ2-5; D is possibly TRBD1 (5 bases). V dropped 1 base and J dropped 2 bases, with 11 bases sitting between them. The CDR3 consists of 15 residues. The germline V gene has CDR1 SGHTA and CDR2 FQGNSA. CDR3 in amino acids: CASSLVPGWQETQYF. DNA of the CDR3: TGTGCCAGCAGCTTAGTTCCAGGGTGGCAAGAGACCCAGTACTTC.

A few counts support this clone. The V and J genes are TRBV5-4 and TRBJ2-7; 8 bases fit TRBD2. The germline gives CDR1 SGHNT, CDR2 YYREEE (reference sequence). The CDR3 is 14 residues long. With V trimmed by 2 bases and J by 6 bases, 7 bases remained unmatched. The CDR3 loop reads CASSFSGTRPEQYF. The CDR3 coding sequence is TGTGCCAGCAGCTTCTCCGGGACTAGACCCGAGCAGTACTTC.

CDR3 sequence reads: CAWSWTVHEKLFF. Written as DNA, the CDR3 is TGTGCCTGGAGTTGGACTGTCCATGAAAAACTGTTTTTT. The chain carries TRBV30 and TRBJ1-4; no clear D gene. Germline CDR1 is GTSNPN and CDR2 is SVGIG (reference sequence). V was trimmed by 2 bases and J by 6 bases, leaving 10 bases between them. This CDR3 has 13 residues.

This clone was counted a few times. The chain uses TRBV4-1 and TRBJ2-5, with 8 bases that match TRBD1. The end of the DNA fits TRBJ2-7 better, so the J call may be wrong. From germline, CDR1 is MGHRA and CDR2 YSYEKL. The CDR3 is 15 amino acids. CDR3 region: CASSQGWGTGYEQYF. CDR3 sequence (DNA): TGCGCCAGCAGCCAGGGATGGGGGACAGGCTACGAGCAGTACTTC.

This clone turned up a few times. V usage is TRBV5-6 and J usage is TRBJ1-5; no clear D gene. Trimming stripped 0 bases from V and 2 bases from J, with 12 bases between. Germline V gene lookup returns CDR1 SGHDT and CDR2 YYEEEE. This CDR3 has 16 residues. DNA of the CDR3: TGTGCCAGCAGCTTGGGGGTGGGTTGGGGCAATCAGCCCCAGCATTTT. Translation: CASSLGVGWGNQPQHF.

This clone showed up just a few times. V usage is TRBV2 and J usage is TRBJ2-5; 9 nucleotides match TRBD1. The J call may not be correct, given that the DNA end is closer to TRBJ2-7. The CDR3 has 13 residues. Germline CDR1 is SNHLY and CDR2 is FYNNEI. The CDR3 nucleotides read TGTGCCAGCCACGGACAGGGGATTGTCGAGCAGTACTTC. Translating gives CASHGQGIVEQYF.

This clone was seen a handful of times. This chain connects TRBV11-2 to TRBJ2-7; TRBD1 is a possible D gene (6 bases). The V and J ends lost 5 bases and 0 bases respectively, with 11 bases between them. The germline gives CDR1 SGHAT, CDR2 FQNNGV. The length of the CDR3 is 14 residues. The CDR3, as DNA: TGTGCCAGCAGCGCTCGGACAGCCTCCTACGAGCAGTACTTC. Translation: CASSARTASYEQYF.

The chain employs TRBV28 and TRBJ2-3; a possible D gene is TRBD1 (6 bases). The V end lost 5 bases, the J end lost 2 bases, and 17 bases lay between the germline ends. This CDR3 comprises 16 residues. The germline CDR1 and CDR2 sequences are MDHEN and SYDVKM. In DNA form, the CDR3 reads TGTGCCAGCAGTCCCGGCCAGGGGTCCGCCACAGATACGCAGTATTTT. The encoded protein is CASSPGQGSATDTQYF.

This clone has only a few counts. The CDR3 is CAWSSPGTGHQPQHF. In DNA form, the CDR3 reads TGTGCCTGGAGTTCCCCCGGGACAGGGCATCAGCCCCAGCATTTT. V usage is TRBV30 and J usage is TRBJ1-5, with 9 bases matching TRBD1. Per germline, CDR1 GTSNPN and CDR2 SVGIG (reference sequence). J gave up 5 bases and V 2 bases, and 7 bases lay outside the gene matches. CDR3 length equals 15 residues.

The chain employs TRBV9 and TRBJ2-2; 11 bases are a match to TRBD2. The V gene's germline CDR1 is SGDLS and CDR2 YYNGEE. There are 17 residues in the CDR3. The J segment lost 3 bases and the V segment lost 4 bases, leaving 8 bases of the junction unmatched. Here the CDR3 DNA reads TGTGCCAGCAGCCCCACCCTAGCGGGAGGCTACACCGGGGAGCTGTTTTTT. This codes for CASSPTLAGGYTGELFF.

The rearrangement uses TRBV25-1 and TRBJ2-5; D not certain. The CDR3 covers 14 residues. Deletions cut 0 bases from V and 5 bases from J, with 10 bases between. Germline lookup yields CDR1 MGHDK and CDR2 SYGVNS. The CDR3 sequence is CASSEYLTSETQYF. In DNA form, the CDR3 reads TGTGCCAGCAGTGAATATCTGACATCGGAGACCCAGTACTTC.

The chain recombines TRBV18 with TRBJ1-2, with TRBD1 matching over 8 bases. CDR3 length equals 14 residues. CDR1 and CDR2 (germline): KGHSH, LQKENI. J was trimmed by 2 bases and V by 3 bases; bases with no gene match: 2. The CDR3 DNA reads TGTGCCAGCTCACCGACAGGGGACAACTATGGCTACACCTTC. It codes for CASSPTGDNYGYTF.

Concerning this clone: One end of the junction does not line up with germline, which may come from a read error. The V gene is TRBV13, the J gene TRBJ2-2; D is undetermined. The length of the CDR3 is 14 residues. Per the germline V gene, CDR1 is PRHDT and CDR2 is FYEKMQ (reference sequence). Here the CDR3 DNA reads TGTACCAGCAGCGCCCTGCGAGACACCGGGGAGCTGTTTTTT. Protein sequence: CTSSALRDTGELFF.

This clone has just a few counts. This rearrangement joins TRBV28 to TRBJ2-5; 14 nucleotides line up with TRBD2. Germline-derived CDR1 and CDR2 are MDHEN and SYDVKM. This CDR3 region has 15 residues. The junction had 6 bases not matched to a gene; V was cut back by 6 bases and J by 6 bases. For the CDR3, the DNA is TGTGCCAGCAGAACCGGACTAGCGGGGGGAAAGACCCAGTACTTC. Amino acids: CASRTGLAGGKTQYF.

This clone was observed a handful of times. The V gene is TRBV4-2, the J gene TRBJ2-2; 11 nucleotides align to TRBD2. CDR1 is LGHNA, CDR2 YNFKEQ, per germline. This CDR3 has 21 residues. V shed 1 base, J shed 0 bases, and the junction held 13 bases outside the gene matches. The CDR3 DNA reads as TGTGCCAGCAGCCAAGGGATGAGGCTAGCGGGGGGTCTCGCGAACACCGGGGAGCTGTTTTTT. Translating gives CASSQGMRLAGGLANTGELFF.